The TCR beta chain described here comes from a study of neurological immune-mediated disorders. Overall study results and limits: Among expanded clones, no CDR3 amino acid sequences were shared across subjects, a pattern suggesting private repertoires in all groups. Patients with HTLV-1-associated myelopathy had the highest level of TCR clonal expansion, whereas patients with multiple sclerosis had the lowest level, falling beneath the level found in healthy controls. The multiple sclerosis repertoire cluster was not associated with any clinical or MRI feature, with the authors stating that larger cohorts are needed.

CDR1 SGHRS and CDR2 YFSETQ come from the germline V gene. The CDR3 loop spans 15 amino acids. After removal of 2 bases from V and 4 bases from J, the junction contained 4 bases not matched to a gene. This clonotype occurred many times. Antigen: not known. A 10-nucleotide random UMI tagged transcripts in template-switch 5'RACE cDNA synthesis. TCRdb analysed the 5' RACE reads with MiXCR anew, one entry per CDR3 protein. Here the sample spans 70,000 or so distinct CDR3 sequences, roughly 5.6% being singletons. Input material: PBMCs. The chain uses TRBV5-1 and TRBJ2-1, with 9 bases lining up with TRBD2. This clonotype was obtained from a woman aged 25-40 years with multiple sclerosis. The CDR3 loop reads CASSFIAGAYNEQFF. In DNA, the CDR3 is TGCGCCAGCAGCTTCATAGCGGGGGCGTACAATGAGCAGTTCTTC.